This passage covers 6 T cell receptor beta chains from one sample sequenced in a study of T cells in localized non-small cell lung cancer. Assay: immunoSEQ multiplex PCR; the TCRdb copy retains only in-frame clones and omits some. The sample holds roughly 76,000 clones; around 82% are singletons and the top ten take approximately 21%. The sequences come from PBMCs, collected before any cancer treatment. Every receptor here comes from a man between 40 and 69 years old with stage II squamous cell lung carcinoma.

J is TRBJ1-1 and V is TRBV7-9; 7 bases agree with TRBD1. The ends lost 4 bases at V and 7 bases at J; junction bases unmatched: 9. Germline V gene data show CDR1 as SEHNR and CDR2 as FQNEAQ (reference sequence). The CDR3 is 14 amino acids. The CDR3 spells CASSSARDSHEAFF. The DNA of the CDR3 is TGTGCCAGCAGCTCTGCCCGGGACAGCCATGAAGCTTTCTTT.

This chain uses TRBV9 with TRBJ2-2; perhaps TRBD1 as D (6 bases). V was clipped by 5 bases and J by 1 base, with 12 bases between them. The CDR3 is 15 amino acids. Germline V gives CDR1 SGDLS, CDR2 YYNGEE. For the CDR3, the DNA is TGTGCCAGCAGTGAACCGACAGGGAACACCGGGGAGCTGTTTTTT. This gives the protein CASSEPTGNTGELFF.

The rearrangement links TRBV2 to TRBJ1-5; D gene uncertain. V dropped 4 bases and J dropped 0 bases, with 10 bases sitting between them. There are 15 residues in the CDR3. Germline V CDR1 and CDR2: SNHLY, FYNNEI. CDR3 in DNA: TGTGCCAGCAGTGGAGGCAGTTATAGCAATCAGCCCCAGCATTTT. This gives the protein CASSGGSYSNQPQHF.

The CDR3 loop is CAAGQAETQYF. CDR3 bases: TGTGCCGCGGGACAGGCAGAGACCCAGTACTTC. The chain couples TRBV30 to TRBJ2-5, with TRBD1 matching 8 bases. The germline V gene encodes CDR1 GTSNPN and CDR2 SVGIG (reference sequence). V trimming: 8 bases; J trimming: 4 bases; junction bases outside the gene matches: 3. The CDR3 contains 11 residues.

V and J are TRBV4-2 and TRBJ2-7; no definite D call. Germline-derived CDR1 and CDR2 are LGHNA and YNFKEQ. Between the trimmed V and J ends, which lost 1 base and 6 bases, there was a span of 19 bases. The CDR3 has 16 residues. Here the CDR3 DNA reads TGTGCCAGCAGCCAAGCTATAGCCTCGGGTCCCTCCGAGCAGTACTTC. Encoded protein: CASSQAIASGPSEQYF.

Only one count was recorded for this clone. The V and J genes are TRBV5-5 and TRBJ1-5; D remains unclear. The ends were cut back, 0 bases at V and 5 bases at J, with 6 bases in the middle. CDR1 SGHKS and CDR2 YYEKEE come from the germline V gene (reference sequence). The CDR3 contains 13 residues. This CDR3 reads CASSLGLDQPQHF. The DNA for the CDR3 is TGTGCCAGCAGCTTGGGACTTGATCAGCCCCAGCATTTT.